Following are 17 T cell receptor beta chains from one sample sequenced in a study of blood T cell repertoires in COVID-19. Using immunoSEQ multiplex PCR, the repertoire was profiled, and TCRdb retains in-frame clones only, with some absent. Here the sample spans more than 85,000 clones, 85% to 90% being singletons. Source material: peripheral blood. Receptors were obtained from a man aged 45 to 65 with acute or convalescent COVID-19.

The chain links TRBV9 to TRBJ2-5; 10 bases map to TRBD1. The CDR3 is made up of 18 amino acids. V lost 3 bases to trimming and J lost 5 bases; unmatched junction nucleotides: 16. In germline, CDR1 is SGDLS, CDR2 YYNGEE. The CDR3 loop reads CASSERTRDRGLVETQYF. DNA for the CDR3: TGTGCCAGCAGCGAGAGAACCCGGGACAGGGGCCTTGTGGAGACCCAGTACTTC.

V is TRBV11-3 and J is TRBJ1-6; 7 bases align to TRBD1. CDR3 length: 17 amino acids. From germline, CDR1 is SGHNT and CDR2 YENEEA. J was trimmed by 9 bases and V by 5 bases; bases with no gene match: 16. The CDR3 sequence is CASSPTPRQGLGSPLHF. CDR3 DNA sequence: TGTGCCAGCAGCCCGACCCCCCGACAGGGTTTGGGTTCACCCCTCCACTTT.

This clone was counted between two and nine times. V usage is TRBV19 and J usage is TRBJ1-1; D gene uncertain. With 7 bases removed from V and 3 bases from J, the gap between germline ends came to 15 bases. The CDR3 is 14 amino acids. Germline CDR1 is LNHDA and CDR2 is SQIVND (reference sequence). As DNA, the CDR3 is TGTGCCAGTATCATGGGTGGCGGGGACACTGAAGCTTTCTTT. Amino acid sequence: CASIMGGGDTEAFF.

The chain uses TRBV24-1 and TRBJ1-2; the match to TRBD1 covers 9 bases. J was trimmed by 7 bases and V by 5 bases; bases with no gene match: 7. The germline CDR1 and CDR2 sequences are KGHDR and SFDVKD. The CDR3 contains 14 residues. The CDR3 spells CATSGPQGAFGYTF. The CDR3 nucleotides read TGTGCCACCAGTGGACCACAGGGGGCATTTGGCTACACCTTC.

The chain links TRBV6-5 to TRBJ2-6; no firm D call. Germline V gives CDR1 MNHEY, CDR2 SVGAGI. V was cut by 6 bases and J by 0 bases, with 6 bases left in between. The CDR3 is 14 residues long. The CDR3 loop reads CASRTSSGANVLTF. The DNA of the CDR3 is TGTGCCAGCAGAACCAGCTCTGGGGCCAACGTCCTGACTTTC.

The chain has TRBV6-4 and TRBJ1-6; the D is unclear. Per germline, CDR1 MRHNA and CDR2 SNTAGT. Trimming cost V 8 bases and J 8 bases, with 4 bases left between them. The CDR3 is 10 residues long. The CDR3 DNA is TGTGCCAGCCGAGATTCACCCCTCCACTTT. It translates to CASRDSPLHF.

This chain joins TRBV19 and TRBJ2-2; D may be TRBD2 (6 bases). V lost 4 bases and J 6 bases, leaving 15 bases between the germline ends. The germline gives CDR1 LNHDA, CDR2 SQIVND (reference sequence). This CDR3 is 15 amino acids long. The DNA of the CDR3 is TGTGCCAGTAGTAGGAGGGGTGGATTGCCCGGGGAGCTGTTTTTT. This encodes CASSRRGGLPGELFF.

V is TRBV6-5 and J is TRBJ2-5; perhaps TRBD1 as D (6 bases). Germline lookup yields CDR1 MNHEY and CDR2 SVGAGI. The V and J ends lost 6 bases and 2 bases respectively, with 10 bases between them. The CDR3 length is 13 residues. CDR3 region: CASRDDRQETQYF. The CDR3 DNA sequence: TGTGCCAGCAGAGACGACAGGCAAGAGACCCAGTACTTC.

The chain carries TRBV19 and TRBJ2-1; possible D gene TRBD2, 5 bases. The CDR3 sequence is 15 residues long. Trimming took 8 bases from V and 3 from J, leaving 17 bases between them. In germline, CDR1 is LNHDA, CDR2 SQIVND (reference sequence). CDR3 bases: TGTGCCAGTGCGAGGAGGACGGTAATCTACAATGAGCAGTTCTTC. Protein: CASARRTVIYNEQFF.

This clone was seen only a few times. J is TRBJ2-3 and V is TRBV5-1, with D possibly TRBD1 on 7 matching bases. CDR1 and CDR2 from the germline V gene are SGHRS and YFSETQ. The CDR3 spans 15 residues. V was clipped by 4 bases and J by 4 bases, with 16 bases between them. The CDR3 is CASSTGGGEADTQYF. As DNA, the CDR3 is TGCGCCAGCAGCACCGGAGGGGGCGAGGCAGATACGCAGTATTTT.

The V call is TRBV3-1 (or the pseudogene TRBV3-2), the J call TRBJ2-7, with 8 bases fitting TRBD1. This CDR3 region has 15 residues. Per the germline V gene, CDR1 is LGHDT and CDR2 is YNNKEL (reference sequence). The V segment lost 3 bases and the J segment 5 bases; nucleotides outside the gene matches: 9. The DNA for the CDR3 is TGTGCCAGCAGCCAGGGCCGGACAGGGTTCCACGAGCAGTACTTC. It specifies CASSQGRTGFHEQYF.

V gene TRBV12-3 or TRBV12-4 combines with J gene TRBJ1-5, with 8 nucleotides matching TRBD1. V shed 6 bases, J shed 7 bases, and the junction held 5 bases outside the gene matches. This CDR3 has 13 residues. CDR3 protein: CASSLTGVQPQHF. CDR3 DNA sequence: TGTGCCAGCAGCTTGACAGGGGTCCAGCCCCAGCATTTT.

The rearrangement joins TRBV2 to TRBJ2-7; no firm D call. Germline CDR1 is SNHLY and CDR2 is FYNNEI. Trimming pared 6 bases from V and 3 bases from J, leaving 3 bases between. The CDR3 contains 10 residues. Here the CDR3 DNA reads TGTGCCAGCAGCAACTACGAGCAGTACTTC. Translation gives CASSNYEQYF.

The V and J genes are TRBV4-1 and TRBJ2-7, with D tentatively TRBD2 (6 bases). CDR1 and CDR2 from the germline V gene are MGHRA and YSYEKL. The V gene lost 4 bases and the J gene lost 6 bases, with 16 bases spanning the gap. The CDR3 length is 14 residues. This CDR3 is CASSRWGLPGEQYF. The DNA of the CDR3 is TGCGCCAGCAGCCGGTGGGGACTGCCAGGCGAGCAGTACTTC.

This chain's CDR3 is CASSQDLGAGNTIYF. CDR3 nucleotide sequence: TGCGCCAGCAGCCAAGATTTAGGAGCTGGAAACACCATATATTTT. The rearrangement joins TRBV4-1 to TRBJ1-3; unclear D gene. Germline V gives CDR1 MGHRA, CDR2 YSYEKL. The CDR3 is made up of 15 amino acids. The V end was cut by 0 bases, the J end by 2 bases, with 8 bases between.

The chain has TRBV12-3 or TRBV12-4 and TRBJ1-6; maybe TRBD1 (6 bases). The CDR3 has 12 residues. The V end lost 6 bases, the J end lost 10 bases, and 10 bases lay between the germline ends. The DNA for the CDR3 is TGTGCCAGCAGACAGGGAAACTCACCCCTCCACTTT. This gives the protein CASRQGNSPLHF.

This CDR3 reads CASRPDRGLGGGTFF. CDR3 bases: TGTGCCAGCAGGCCTGACAGGGGGCTTGGAGGCGGAACTTTCTTT. The chain recombines TRBV6-5 with TRBJ1-1; 10 positions agree with TRBD1. Germline lookup yields CDR1 MNHEY and CDR2 SVGAGI. CDR3 size: 15 residues. The junction had 16 bases not matched to a gene; V was cut back by 6 bases and J by 12 bases.